The source of this T cell receptor beta chain is a study of OX40 agonist ivuxolimab in advanced cancers. In the study overall: Previous treatment with anti-PD-1, anti-PD-L1 or anti-CTLA-4 therapy was allowed; roughly 40% had received some. A partial response was reached by three patients: one with hepatocellular carcinoma and two with cutaneous melanoma.

After removal of 9 bases from V and 4 bases from J, the junction contained 7 bases not matched to a gene. Germline CDR1 MNHEY, CDR2 SVGAGI. The CDR3 has 13 amino acids. TCRdb's table, derived via immunoSEQ multiplex PCR, lists solely in-frame clones and lacks some. The sample lists approximately 99,000 clones; around 93% were seen once. The TCR was taken from an adult with an advanced solid tumor such as melanoma, head and neck, liver or kidney cancer. The chain has TRBV6-5 and TRBJ2-7; 9 nucleotides match TRBD1. The sequenced sample was CD4+ or CD8+ T cells sorted from blood, obtained in a trial of the OX40 agonist ivuxolimab. CDR3: CASSGQGSYEQYF. In DNA form, the CDR3 reads TGTGCCAGTTCAGGACAGGGGTCTTACGAGCAGTACTTC.